Below, 25 T cell receptor beta chains from the same sample are listed, as sequenced in a study of blood T cell repertoires in COVID-19. Measured with immunoSEQ multiplex PCR; TCRdb has only the in-frame clones, and not every one. The sample yields under 250,000 clones, approximately 85% seen once. Specimen: PBMCs or T cells enriched from blood (not recorded which). These TCRs come from a woman aged 45 to 65 with acute COVID-19.

The genes are TRBV7-2 and TRBJ1-1; no definite D call. The CDR3 contains 14 residues. Per germline, CDR1 SGHTA and CDR2 FQGNSA. V lost 1 base and J 4 bases, leaving 10 bases between the germline ends. CDR3 loop: CASSLVRGSTEAFF. The CDR3 DNA reads as TGTGCCAGCAGCTTAGTACGAGGGTCCACTGAAGCTTTCTTT.

There are a few counts of this clone. This sample includes further DNA sequences coding for the same CDR3. V and J are TRBV5-6 and TRBJ1-6; D is ambiguous. V was trimmed by 0 bases and J by 6 bases, leaving 4 bases between them. This CDR3 contains 13 residues. The germline CDR1 and CDR2 sequences are SGHDT and YYEEEE. The CDR3 sequence is CASSLAGNSPLHF. CDR3 coding DNA: TGTGCCAGCAGCTTGGCCGGTAATTCACCCCTCCACTTT.

The chain joins TRBV19 to TRBJ1-2; 10 nucleotides agree with TRBD1. Germline V gene lookup returns CDR1 LNHDA and CDR2 SQIVND (reference sequence). V was pared by 7 bases and J by 8 bases, with 16 bases of the junction left unmatched. This CDR3 region has 16 residues. DNA of the CDR3: TGTGCCAGTACCCAAAGGTCGGACAGGGGGACAGGGGGCTACACCTTC. The encoded protein is CASTQRSDRGTGGYTF.

This clone was detected once. The DNA for the CDR3 is TGCAGTGCTAGAGATCAGGTCCCGCAGTTCTTC. Its translation: CSARDQVPQFF. The V and J genes are TRBV20-1 and TRBJ2-1; no definite D call. Germline V gene data show CDR1 as DFQATT and CDR2 as SNEGSKA (reference sequence). With 0 bases removed from V and 12 bases from J, the gap between germline ends came to 9 bases. The CDR3 is 11 amino acids.

The V gene is TRBV6-2 or TRBV6-3, the J gene TRBJ2-1, with TRBD2 matching over 10 bases. CDR1 and CDR2 from the germline V gene are MNHEY and SVGEGT. Losses at the gene ends were 0 bases for V and 3 bases for J; bases not matched to a gene: 8. This CDR3 is built from 18 residues. The CDR3 DNA is TGTGCCAGCAGTTACTCGAATAGCGGGGGGTCCTTCTACAATGAGCAGTTCTTC. Translation gives CASSYSNSGGSFYNEQFF.

The chain recombines TRBV4-1 with TRBJ2-5, with 10 positions matching TRBD2. This CDR3 has 16 residues. CDR1 and CDR2 from the germline V gene are MGHRA and YSYEKL. Trimming removed 0 bases from V and 4 bases from J; junction bases left unmatched: 5. The CDR3 loop is CASSQDGTSAGETQYF. The CDR3 nucleotides are TGCGCCAGCAGCCAAGATGGGACTAGCGCGGGAGAGACCCAGTACTTC.

The gene calls are TRBV7-2 and TRBJ2-1, with D perhaps matching TRBD2 (6 bases). In germline, CDR1 is SGHTA, CDR2 FQGNSA. The CDR3 runs 15 residues. The ends were cut back, 5 bases at V and 2 bases at J, with 13 bases in the middle. In DNA form, the CDR3 reads TGTGCCAGCAGCCCCGCCGGGAGTACCTACAATGAGCAGTTCTTC. Protein: CASSPAGSTYNEQFF. The whole variable domain, remainder taken from reference TRBV7-2 and TRBJ2-1, is GAGVSQSPSNKVTEKGKDVELRCDPISGHTALYWYRQSLGQGLEFLIYFQGNSAPDKSGLPSDRFSAERTGGSVSTLTIQRTQQEDSAVYLCASSPAGSTYNEQFFGPGTRLTVL.

This clone has a single count. This chain uses TRBV13 with TRBJ1-6; 8 bases line up with TRBD1. J gave up 9 bases and V 3 bases, and 7 bases lay outside the gene matches. The germline CDR1 and CDR2 sequences are PRHDT and FYEKMQ (reference sequence). The CDR3 has 15 residues. For the CDR3, the DNA is TGTGCCAGCAGCTTCCTAGACAGGGGAAGTTCACCCCTCCACTTT. It encodes CASSFLDRGSSPLHF.

The genes are TRBV7-2 and TRBJ2-7; 9 bases are a match to TRBD1. This CDR3 contains 14 residues. Unmatched junction bases numbered 1, after V lost 3 bases and J lost 1 base. Per germline, CDR1 SGHTA and CDR2 FQGNSA. Here the CDR3 DNA reads TGTGCCAGCAGCTTCGACAGGGGGTCCTACGAGCAGTACTTC. As protein: CASSFDRGSYEQYF.

The chain carries TRBV5-1 and TRBJ2-1; 14 bases match TRBD2. The CDR3 sequence is 17 residues long. Germline V gene data show CDR1 as SGHRS and CDR2 as YFSETQ. J was trimmed by 3 bases and V by 4 bases; bases with no gene match: 6. The CDR3 nucleotides read TGCGCCAGCAGCATCGGGACTAGCGGGGGAGACTACAATGAGCAGTTCTTC. It translates to CASSIGTSGGDYNEQFF.

V and J are TRBV5-1 and TRBJ2-3, with 9 nucleotides matching TRBD1. V dropped 0 bases and J dropped 4; count of bases not matched to a gene: 0. CDR1 and CDR2 (germline): SGHRS, YFSETQ. The CDR3 loop spans 14 amino acids. The CDR3 is CASSLDRGPDTQYF. The CDR3 DNA reads TGCGCCAGCAGCTTGGACAGGGGGCCAGATACGCAGTATTTT.

This chain links TRBV5-4 with TRBJ1-5; 9 bases are shared with TRBD1. This CDR3 region has 15 residues. Losses at the gene ends were 4 bases for V and 3 bases for J; bases not matched to a gene: 5. Germline V lookup: CDR1 SGHNT, CDR2 YYREEE (reference sequence). The CDR3 protein is CASSPGTGFNQPQHF. CDR3 nucleotides: TGTGCCAGCAGCCCGGGGACAGGGTTCAATCAGCCCCAGCATTTT. The variable domain in full, with the rest retrieved from reference TRBV5-4 and TRBJ1-5, is ETGVTQSPTHLIKTRGQQVTLRCSSQSGHNTVSWYQQALGQGPQFIFQYYREEENGRGNFPPRFSGLQFPNYSSELNVNALELDDSALYLCASSPGTGFNQPQHFGDGTRLSIL.

This clone was found a few times. The V and J genes are TRBV6-6 and TRBJ1-5; tentatively, D is TRBD1 (5 bases). V was pared by 7 bases and J by 6 bases, with 22 bases between. Germline V CDR1 and CDR2: MNHNY, SVGAGI (reference sequence). The length of the CDR3 is 16 residues. The CDR3 coding sequence is TGTGCCAGCACCACAAGCGGGGGAGGGAATGGTCAGCCCCAGCATTTT. Translating it yields CASTTSGGGNGQPQHF.

The rearrangement joins TRBV7-9 to TRBJ1-4; D possibly corresponds to TRBD1 (5 bases). The germline V gene has CDR1 SEHNR and CDR2 FQNEAQ (reference sequence). Trimming cost V 2 bases and J 8 bases, with 18 bases left between them. The CDR3 is made up of 16 amino acids. The CDR3 spells CASSLRDPAGGEKLFF. As DNA, the CDR3 is TGTGCCAGCAGCTTAAGGGACCCAGCGGGAGGGGAAAAACTGTTTTTT.

The chain uses TRBV6-2 or TRBV6-3 and TRBJ1-1; no firm D call. Germline assignment: CDR1 MNHEY and CDR2 SVGEGT. The CDR3 consists of 11 residues. V was pared by 5 bases and J by 4 bases, with 5 bases between. The CDR3, as DNA: TGTGCCAGCAGTCCCCGCACTGAAGCTTTCTTT. This codes for CASSPRTEAFF.

As DNA, the CDR3 is TGCGCCAGCAGCTTGGGTAGTACGTCAGAGACCCAGTACTTC. It specifies CASSLGSTSETQYF. J is TRBJ2-5 and V is TRBV5-1; no reliable D call. The V end lost 0 bases, the J end lost 4 bases, and 10 bases lay between the germline ends. Germline CDR1 SGHRS, CDR2 YFSETQ. The CDR3 is 14 amino acids.

The chain uses TRBV30 and TRBJ1-2; D gene ambiguous. The CDR3 consists of 12 residues. V was cut by 0 bases and J by 8 bases, with 10 bases left in between. Per the germline V gene, CDR1 is GTSNPN and CDR2 is SVGIG (reference sequence). In nucleotides, the CDR3 is TGTGCCTGGAGTGTACGTGGAGAAGGCTACACCTTC. It is translated as CAWSVRGEGYTF. Full variable domain (missing parts from reference TRBV30 and TRBJ1-2): SQTIHQWPATLVQPVGSPLSLECTVEGTSNPNLYWYRQAAGRGLQLLFYSVGIGQISSEVPQNLSASRPQDRQFILSSKKLLLSDSGFYLCAWSVRGEGYTFGSGTRLTVV.

The genes are TRBV30 and TRBJ1-1, with D tentatively TRBD1 (6 bases). The V and J ends lost 4 bases and 11 bases respectively, with 14 bases between them. Germline lookup yields CDR1 GTSNPN and CDR2 SVGIG (reference sequence). The CDR3 loop spans 11 amino acids. CDR3 in DNA: TGTGCCTGGATCCGGGCAGGGGCGGCTTTCTTT. Protein: CAWIRAGAAFF.

The V gene is TRBV7-9, the J gene TRBJ1-1, with D possibly TRBD1 on 6 matching bases. Trimming stripped 8 bases from V and 5 bases from J, with 15 bases between. In germline, CDR1 is SEHNR, CDR2 FQNEAQ (reference sequence). The CDR3 extends over 13 amino acids. The CDR3 loop reads CASCRGSETEAFF. The DNA of the CDR3 is TGTGCCAGCTGCAGGGGTAGTGAGACTGAAGCTTTCTTT.

The chain carries TRBV27 and TRBJ1-2; 8 bases agree with TRBD1. The CDR3 sequence is 14 residues long. V was clipped by 4 bases and J by 7 bases; unmatched bases: 8. From germline, CDR1 is MNHEY and CDR2 SMNVEV (reference sequence). The CDR3 DNA follows: TGTGCCAGCAGTTCCTCGGACAGGGTTGGTGGCTACACCTTC. This translates into CASSSSDRVGGYTF.

This chain uses TRBV24-1 with TRBJ2-7, with D tentatively TRBD1 (6 bases). Trimming shortened V by 10 bases and J by 6 bases, and 12 bases separated the two germline ends. Germline V gene lookup returns CDR1 KGHDR and CDR2 SFDVKD. The length of the CDR3 is 11 residues. CDR3 DNA sequence: TGTGCCACAAACGACAGGTTCGAGCAGTACTTC. Its protein is CATNDRFEQYF.

CDR3 residues: CASSLGGIPQPNEKLFF. Here the CDR3 DNA reads TGTGCCAGCAGCTTGGGCGGGATCCCTCAGCCTAATGAAAAACTGTTTTTT. V and J are TRBV5-4 and TRBJ1-4; D is undetermined. Between the trimmed V and J ends, which lost 0 bases and 3 bases, there was a span of 15 bases. The CDR3 is made up of 17 amino acids. Germline V gene lookup returns CDR1 SGHNT and CDR2 YYREEE (reference sequence).

The rearrangement uses TRBV12-3 or TRBV12-4 and TRBJ1-1; tentative D call: TRBD1 (5 bases). The CDR3 loop spans 13 amino acids. Trimming stripped 6 bases from V and 4 bases from J, with 12 bases between. Here the CDR3 reads CASSPSGITEAFF. As DNA, the CDR3 is TGTGCCAGCAGCCCATCAGGGATCACTGAAGCTTTCTTT.

This clone was seen just once. The chain carries TRBV18 and TRBJ1-4; TRBD1 matches at 8 bases. Germline V gene data show CDR1 as KGHSH and CDR2 as LQKENI. CDR3 length equals 15 residues. After removal of 2 bases from V and 2 bases from J, the junction contained 1 base not matched to a gene. The DNA for the CDR3 is TGTGCCAGCTCACCAGGACAGGGCACTAATGAAAAACTGTTTTTT. Translating it yields CASSPGQGTNEKLFF. Supplemented by reference TRBV18 and TRBJ1-4, the full variable domain reads NAGVMQNPRHLVRRRGQEARLRCSPMKGHSHVYWYRQLPEEGLKFMVYLQKENIIDESGMPKERFSAEFPKEGPSILRIQQVVRGDSAAYFCASSPGQGTNEKLFFGSGTQLSVL.

The chain carries TRBV16 and TRBJ1-2; tentatively, D is TRBD1 (5 bases). Germline CDR1 KGHSY, CDR2 FQNENV. V was trimmed by 6 bases and J by 5 bases, leaving 7 bases between them. The CDR3 covers 11 residues. The DNA of the CDR3 is TGTGCCAGCAGAGACAGTTATGGCTACACCTTC. Residues: CASRDSYGYTF.